Shown below are 32 T cell receptor beta chains from a single sample sequenced in a study of identical twins. TCRdb reprocessed the 5' RACE reads with MiXCR, giving one entry per CDR3 protein. The repertoire consists of roughly 700,000 distinct CDR3 sequences, with around 8.3% occurring once and the leading ten covering approximately 0.94%. The sample was also reused in another study, on yellow fever vaccine responses in identical twins.

The source material was PBMCs. These receptor sequences come from a woman under 30 in good health.

This clonotype was found a few times. The chain recombines TRBV29-1 with TRBJ1-1, with D unresolved. V lost 2 bases and J 1 base, leaving 14 bases between the germline ends. CDR1 is SQVTM, CDR2 ANQGSEA, per germline. The CDR3 covers 15 residues. The CDR3 spells CSVESGFPRNTEAFF. CDR3 coding DNA: TGCAGCGTTGAATCGGGGTTTCCGAGGAACACTGAAGCTTTCTTT. The complete variable domain, with remaining parts taken from reference TRBV29-1 and TRBJ1-1, reads SAVISQKPSRDICQRGTSLTIQCQVDSQVTMMFWYRQQPGQSLTLIATANQGSEATYESGFVIDKFPISRPNLTFSTLTVSNMSPEDSSIYLCSVESGFPRNTEAFFGQGTRLTVV.

This clonotype was picked up a small number of times. The chain combines TRBV4-2 with TRBJ2-5, with 9 nucleotides matching TRBD2. V lost 0 bases to trimming and J lost 5 bases; unmatched junction nucleotides: 10. The CDR3 is made up of 17 amino acids. CDR1 is LGHNA and CDR2 is YNFKEQ in the germline V gene. CDR3 region: CASSQEAAGGPWETQYF. CDR3 DNA sequence: TGTGCCAGCAGCCAAGAAGCCGCGGGGGGGCCATGGGAGACCCAGTACTTC.

The V and J genes are TRBV18 and TRBJ1-3; D is perhaps TRBD1 (5 bases). V lost 0 bases and J lost 2, with 11 bases in between. CDR3 size: 16 residues. From germline, CDR1 is KGHSH and CDR2 LQKENI. The CDR3 loop reads CASSPPGRVAGNTIYF. The CDR3 DNA reads as TGTGCCAGCTCACCACCGGGCAGGGTTGCTGGAAACACCATATATTTT.

This clonotype was seen only a few times. The rearrangement joins TRBV4-3 to TRBJ1-6; a possible D gene is TRBD1 (6 bases). CDR3 length equals 16 residues. Germline assignment: CDR1 LGHNA and CDR2 YSLEER. Trimming left V 4 bases short and J 6 bases short, with 16 bases between. CDR3 amino acids: CASSLTRRQANSPLHF. The CDR3 DNA follows: TGCGCCAGCAGCCTAACTAGGAGACAGGCTAATTCACCCCTCCACTTT.

This clonotype was picked up many times. This rearrangement joins TRBV25-1 to TRBJ2-5, with TRBD1 matching 7 bases. This CDR3 region has 14 residues. Germline V gives CDR1 MGHDK, CDR2 SYGVNS. Germline trimming cut 5 bases from V and 5 bases from J; bases unmatched to any gene: 8. The CDR3 protein is CASSTTGVWETQYF. The CDR3, as DNA: TGTGCCAGCAGTACAACAGGGGTATGGGAGACCCAGTACTTC.

This clonotype was counted at least ten times. CDR3 amino acids: CASSFGTGTGELFF. The CDR3 DNA reads as TGCGCCAGCAGCTTCGGGACAGGGACCGGGGAGCTGTTTTTT. The chain carries TRBV5-1 and TRBJ2-2; TRBD1 matches 9 bases. The CDR3 sequence is 14 residues long. Germline CDR1 and CDR2: SGHRS and YFSETQ. V lost 2 bases, J lost 5 bases, and 1 base stayed unmatched.

The chain recombines TRBV3-1 with TRBJ2-7, with 7 bases lining up with TRBD2. Germline CDR1 and CDR2: LGHDT and YNNKEL (reference sequence). With V trimmed by 4 bases and J by 2 bases, 2 bases remained unmatched. The CDR3 extends over 13 amino acids. CDR3 region: CASSRAGTYEQYF. The CDR3 DNA reads as TGTGCCAGCAGCCGAGCGGGGACCTACGAGCAGTACTTC.

In this sample, this clonotype turned up a few times. This sequence joins TRBV6-5 and TRBJ2-5; D remains ambiguous. Per germline, CDR1 MNHEY and CDR2 SVGAGI. Trimming stripped 0 bases from V and 4 bases from J, with 12 bases between. CDR3 length: 15 amino acids. In DNA, the CDR3 is TGTGCCAGCAGTTACTCCGGGTGGATTTCAGAGACCCAGTACTTC. Amino acid sequence: CASSYSGWISETQYF.

The rearrangement joins TRBV5-4 to TRBJ2-5; 9 bases line up with TRBD1. This CDR3 is built from 15 residues. The ends lost 4 bases at V and 5 bases at J; junction bases unmatched: 9. Germline CDR1 reads SGHNT; CDR2 reads YYREEE (reference sequence). The DNA for the CDR3 is TGTGCCAGCAGCAAGGGACAGGGAGGAGAGGAGACCCAGTACTTC. It codes for CASSKGQGGEETQYF.

This clonotype was detected many times. The chain recombines TRBV14 with TRBJ2-1, with D unresolved. V lost 1 base to trimming and J lost 7 bases, with 8 bases between them. The CDR3 runs to 13 residues. Germline V lookup: CDR1 SGHDN, CDR2 FVKESK. The CDR3 DNA reads TGTGCCAGCAGCCAAGCACGATATAATGAGCAGTTCTTC. Translated, it gives CASSQARYNEQFF.

The chain links TRBV28 to TRBJ2-1; D unresolved. The CDR3 has 14 residues. V lost 5 bases to trimming and J lost 2 bases, with 10 bases between them. Germline V gene sequence: CDR1 MDHEN, CDR2 SYDVKM. CDR3 loop: CASSELGPYNEQFF. In DNA, the CDR3 is TGTGCCAGCAGTGAGCTAGGCCCCTACAATGAGCAGTTCTTC.

There are a few counts of this clonotype. This chain joins TRBV5-6 and TRBJ1-4; D unclear. This CDR3 has 14 residues. Germline CDR1 SGHDT, CDR2 YYEEEE. Between the trimmed V and J ends, which lost 0 bases and 2 bases, there was a span of 5 bases. Here the CDR3 reads CASSLGVTNEKLFF. CDR3 coding DNA: TGTGCCAGCAGCTTGGGGGTTACTAATGAAAAACTGTTTTTT.

V gene TRBV29-1 combines with J gene TRBJ2-7; D call uncertain. V shed 7 bases and J shed 7 bases, with 26 bases lying between them. The CDR3 loop spans 15 amino acids. Germline CDR1 is SQVTM and CDR2 is ANQGSEA. Written as DNA, the CDR3 is TGCAGCGCTTATACCACGGACGGAGTAAGGAAGGAGCAGTACTTC. Translation gives CSAYTTDGVRKEQYF.

CDR3 sequence (DNA): TGTGCCAGCAGCCAAGGTGACACTGAAGCTTTCTTT. Translated: CASSQGDTEAFF. This chain connects TRBV3-1 to TRBJ1-1; D is unclear. Germline V gives CDR1 LGHDT, CDR2 YNNKEL (reference sequence). This CDR3 region has 12 residues. V lost 1 base and J lost 3, with 3 bases in between.

The genes are TRBV7-3 and TRBJ2-1, with 10 bases aligning to TRBD1. Germline CDR1 SGHTA, CDR2 FQGTGA. The CDR3 is 15 residues long. After removal of 5 bases from V and 6 bases from J, the junction contained 7 bases not matched to a gene. In DNA form, the CDR3 reads TGTGCCAGCAGCCAGTCCGGGACAGGGGCCAATGAGCAGTTCTTC. It yields the protein CASSQSGTGANEQFF. The complete variable domain, with remaining parts taken from reference TRBV7-3 and TRBJ2-1, reads GAGVSQTPSNKVTEKGKYVELRCDPISGHTALYWYRQSLGQGPEFLIYFQGTGAADDSGLPNDRFFAVRPEGSVSTLKIQRTERGDSAVYLCASSQSGTGANEQFFGPGTRLTVL.

In this sample, this clonotype turned up a few times. V gene TRBV20-1 combines with J gene TRBJ2-3, with 7 bases aligning to TRBD2. The CDR3 length is 17 residues. Germline CDR1 and CDR2: DFQATT and SNEGSKA (reference sequence). Germline trimming cut 0 bases from V and 5 bases from J; bases unmatched to any gene: 14. CDR3: CSAREFVPPGGRDTQYF. CDR3 nucleotides: TGCAGTGCTAGAGAATTCGTCCCGCCGGGAGGAAGAGATACGCAGTATTTT.

This clonotype was counted only a few times. In DNA form, the CDR3 reads TGTGCCAGCGCGGCGGGAGGGCCCATGGGGACCGGGGAGCTGTTTTTT. Its translation: CASAAGGPMGTGELFF. The chain has TRBV7-9 and TRBJ2-2, with 9 bases aligning to TRBD2. Germline assignment: CDR1 SEHNR and CDR2 FQNEAQ (reference sequence). This CDR3 has 16 amino acids. V shed 8 bases, J shed 5 bases, and the junction held 12 bases outside the gene matches. The full variable domain, its missing parts supplied by reference TRBV7-9 and TRBJ2-2, is DTGVSQNPRHKITKRGQNVTFRCDPISEHNRLYWYRQTLGQGPEFLTYFQNEAQLEKSRLLSDRFSAERPKGSFSTLEIQRTEQGDSAMYLCASAAGGPMGTGELFFGEGSRLTVL.

The rearrangement uses TRBV7-6 and TRBJ2-3, with a weak D call TRBD1 (6 bases). This CDR3 is 15 amino acids long. Between the trimmed V and J ends, which lost 1 base and 2 bases, there was a span of 10 bases. Per the germline V gene, CDR1 is SGHVS and CDR2 is FNYEAQ. The CDR3 loop is CASSLGTANTDTQYF. The CDR3 DNA reads TGTGCCAGCAGCTTAGGGACAGCAAACACAGATACGCAGTATTTT.

This clonotype occurred many times. The chain links TRBV5-1 to TRBJ2-7; 8 bases match TRBD1. This CDR3 spans 14 amino acids. V was pared by 1 base and J by 2 bases, with 2 bases of the junction left unmatched. Germline CDR1 is SGHRS and CDR2 is YFSETQ. The CDR3 loop is CASSLLQGAYEQYF. CDR3 coding DNA: TGCGCCAGCAGCTTGTTACAGGGGGCCTACGAGCAGTACTTC.

This chain joins TRBV6-2 or TRBV6-3 and TRBJ2-7, with D maybe TRBD1 (6 bases). This CDR3 is 16 amino acids long. The germline V and J ends were trimmed by 0 bases and 1 base, with 13 bases remaining between them. Germline loops: CDR1 MNHEY, CDR2 SVGEGT. CDR3: CASSYSTETGSYEQYF. CDR3 nucleotides: TGTGCCAGCAGTTACTCGACGGAGACAGGATCCTACGAGCAGTACTTC.

This clonotype was counted only a few times. The gene calls are TRBV20-1 and TRBJ2-7; unclear D gene. This CDR3 is built from 13 residues. In germline, CDR1 is DFQATT, CDR2 SNEGSKA (reference sequence). Trimming took 6 bases from V and 0 from J, leaving 12 bases between them. Here the CDR3 DNA reads TGCAGTGCAAAGCACGGAAGCTCCTACGAGCAGTACTTC. This gives the protein CSAKHGSSYEQYF.

This clonotype was found a few times. The J gene is TRBJ2-7, the V gene TRBV6-5; D perhaps matches TRBD2 (6 bases). The germline V and J ends were trimmed by 2 bases and 4 bases, with 12 bases remaining between them. The CDR3 is made up of 14 amino acids. The germline V gene has CDR1 MNHEY and CDR2 SVGAGI. The CDR3 reads CASSYGGGHYEQYF. The CDR3 DNA reads as TGTGCCAGCAGTTACGGGGGAGGTCATTACGAGCAGTACTTC.

This clonotype has only a few counts. V usage is TRBV7-8 and J usage is TRBJ1-1; 10 positions match TRBD1. Germline V gene sequence: CDR1 SGHVS, CDR2 FQNEAQ. The CDR3 consists of 16 residues. Unmatched junction bases numbered 14, after V lost 8 bases and J lost 5 bases. The CDR3 coding sequence is TGTGCCAGCGGACCCGGGGCGACAGGGGGCAGGACTGAAGCTTTCTTT. It translates to CASGPGATGGRTEAFF. Filled out from reference TRBV7-8 and TRBJ1-1, the complete variable domain reads GAGVSQSPRYKVAKRGQDVALRCDPISGHVSLFWYQQALGQGPEFLTYFQNEAQLDKSGLPSDRFFAERPEGSVSTLKIQRTQQEDSAVYLCASGPGATGGRTEAFFGQGTRLTVV.

This clonotype was seen only a few times. This chain joins TRBV7-8 and TRBJ2-5; D gene ambiguous. The CDR3 runs to 13 residues. Trimming left V 3 bases short and J 2 bases short, with 7 bases between. Germline CDR1 and CDR2: SGHVS and FQNEAQ. This CDR3 is CASSFSVQETQYF. CDR3 nucleotides: TGTGCCAGCAGCTTTTCGGTACAAGAGACCCAGTACTTC.

This clonotype was counted only a few times. The V call is TRBV7-6, the J call TRBJ2-1; D ambiguous. The CDR3 consists of 14 residues. Between the trimmed V and J ends, which lost 1 base and 6 bases, there was a span of 10 bases. The germline gives CDR1 SGHVS, CDR2 FNYEAQ. CDR3 loop: CASSLGRSSNEQFF. The CDR3, as DNA: TGTGCCAGCAGCTTAGGAAGGAGCAGCAATGAGCAGTTCTTC.

The rearrangement links TRBV6-5 to TRBJ2-2, with D possibly being TRBD1 (6 bases). Germline CDR1 and CDR2: MNHEY and SVGAGI. The CDR3 sequence is 18 residues long. Deletions cut 0 bases from V and 6 bases from J, with 20 bases between. CDR3 coding DNA: TGTGCCAGCAGTTACTCGTTGACCAGGGGAAGTGCGGCCGGGGAGCTGTTTTTT. It is translated as CASSYSLTRGSAAGELFF.

This clonotype was counted at least ten times. V gene TRBV3-1 combines with J gene TRBJ1-3, with a possible D match to TRBD1 (5 bases). This CDR3 comprises 16 residues. Germline assignment: CDR1 LGHDT and CDR2 YNNKEL (reference sequence). With 5 bases removed from V and 0 bases from J, the gap between germline ends came to 14 bases. The CDR3 region is CASSGGVRGSGNTIYF. CDR3 DNA sequence: TGTGCCAGCAGCGGAGGGGTGCGGGGCTCTGGAAACACCATATATTTT. Supplemented by reference TRBV3-1 and TRBJ1-3, the full variable domain reads DTAVSQTPKYLVTQMGNDKSIKCEQNLGHDTMYWYKQDSKKFLKIMFSYNNKELIINETVPNRFSPKSPDKAHLNLHINSLELGDSAVYFCASSGGVRGSGNTIYFGEGSWLTVV.

The gene calls are TRBV2 and TRBJ2-3; 8 positions agree with TRBD2. Germline CDR1 SNHLY, CDR2 FYNNEI. V trimming: 5 bases; J trimming: 5 bases; junction bases outside the gene matches: 6. CDR3 length equals 14 residues. CDR3 amino acids: CASSYTSGQDTQYF. CDR3 bases: TGTGCCAGCAGTTATACTAGCGGACAAGATACGCAGTATTTT.

The genes are TRBV5-1 and TRBJ2-1; 7 bases map to TRBD2. CDR3 length: 16 residues. The germline V gene has CDR1 SGHRS and CDR2 YFSETQ. Trimming at V came to 0 bases and at J to 3 bases, leaving 6 bases not matched to a gene. The CDR3 coding sequence is TGCGCCAGCAGCTTGGCCCGGGGGGAAATCTACAATGAGCAGTTCTTC. Its translation: CASSLARGEIYNEQFF.

This clonotype showed up many times. The chain links TRBV7-6 to TRBJ2-1; D unclear. This CDR3 has 14 residues. Germline V gene data show CDR1 as SGHVS and CDR2 as FNYEAQ. The V gene lost 4 bases and the J gene lost 8 bases, with 15 bases spanning the gap. The CDR3 region has the DNA TGTGCCAGCAGCTCCGGACCTGAGAGAGATGAGCAGTTCTTC. Its translation is CASSSGPERDEQFF.

This clonotype was detected many times. The J gene is TRBJ2-1, the V gene TRBV14; 9 positions match TRBD2. V lost 4 bases to trimming and J lost 3 bases; unmatched junction nucleotides: 13. The CDR3 consists of 18 residues. Germline lookup yields CDR1 SGHDN and CDR2 FVKESK. The CDR3 spells CASSLSGLATKYYNEQFF. The CDR3 bases are TGTGCCAGCAGCCTATCTGGACTAGCGACAAAATACTACAATGAGCAGTTCTTC. Together with reference TRBV14 and TRBJ2-1, the CDR3 gives the full variable domain: EAGVTQFPSHSVIEKGQTVTLRCDPISGHDNLYWYRRVMGKEIKFLLHFVKESKQDESGMPNNRFLAERTGGTYSTLKVQPAELEDSGVYFCASSLSGLATKYYNEQFFGPGTRLTVL.

This clonotype was detected ten times or more. The chain combines TRBV29-1 with TRBJ2-3; possibly TRBD1 or TRBD2 for D (6 bases each). The V gene lost 6 bases and the J gene lost 3 bases, with 22 bases spanning the gap. This CDR3 spans 16 amino acids. Germline values: CDR1 SQVTM, CDR2 ANQGSEA. The CDR3 DNA follows: TGCAGCGTCCCCGGGGGCCCGTTCGGTAGAACAGATACGCAGTATTTT. This encodes CSVPGGPFGRTDTQYF.